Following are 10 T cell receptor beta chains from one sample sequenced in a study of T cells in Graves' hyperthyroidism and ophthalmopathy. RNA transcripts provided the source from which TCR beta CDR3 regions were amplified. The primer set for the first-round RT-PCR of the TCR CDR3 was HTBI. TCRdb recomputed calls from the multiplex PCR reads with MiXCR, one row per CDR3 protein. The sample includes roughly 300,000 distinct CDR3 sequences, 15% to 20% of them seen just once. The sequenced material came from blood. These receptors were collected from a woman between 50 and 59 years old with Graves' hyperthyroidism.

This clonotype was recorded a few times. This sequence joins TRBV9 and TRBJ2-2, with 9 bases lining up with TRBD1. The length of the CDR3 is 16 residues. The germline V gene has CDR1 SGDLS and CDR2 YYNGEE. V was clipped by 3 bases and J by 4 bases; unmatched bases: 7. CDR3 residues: CASSATGQGATGELFF. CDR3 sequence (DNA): TGTGCCAGCAGCGCCACGGGACAGGGAGCCACCGGGGAGCTGTTTTTT.

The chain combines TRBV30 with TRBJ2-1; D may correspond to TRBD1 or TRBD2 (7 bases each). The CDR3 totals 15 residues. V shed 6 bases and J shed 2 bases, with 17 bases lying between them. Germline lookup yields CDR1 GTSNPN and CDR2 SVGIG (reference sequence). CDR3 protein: CACQGGGLTYNEQFF. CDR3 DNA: TGTGCCTGCCAGGGGGGGGGACTGACCTACAATGAGCAGTTCTTC.

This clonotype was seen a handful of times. The CDR3 loop is CASSQAPSGGAEDTQYF. CDR3 DNA sequence: TGTGCCAGCAGCCAAGCGCCCAGCGGGGGGGCCGAAGATACGCAGTATTTT. The J gene is TRBJ2-3, the V gene TRBV4-2; 10 nucleotides match TRBD2. The CDR3 has 17 amino acids. V lost 1 base to trimming and J lost 5 bases; unmatched junction nucleotides: 9. Per the germline V gene, CDR1 is LGHNA and CDR2 is YNFKEQ.

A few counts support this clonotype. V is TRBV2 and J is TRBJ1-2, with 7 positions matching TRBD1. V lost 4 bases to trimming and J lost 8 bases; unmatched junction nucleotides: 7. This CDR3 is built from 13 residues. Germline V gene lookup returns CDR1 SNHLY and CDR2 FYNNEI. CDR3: CASSGQGERGYTF. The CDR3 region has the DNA TGTGCCAGCAGTGGCCAGGGGGAGAGAGGCTACACCTTC. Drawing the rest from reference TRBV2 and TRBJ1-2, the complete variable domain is EPEVTQTPSHQVTQMGQEVILRCVPISNHLYFYWYRQILGQKVEFLVSFYNNEISEKSEIFDDQFSVERPDGSNFTLKIRSTKLEDSAMYFCASSGQGERGYTFGSGTRLTVV.

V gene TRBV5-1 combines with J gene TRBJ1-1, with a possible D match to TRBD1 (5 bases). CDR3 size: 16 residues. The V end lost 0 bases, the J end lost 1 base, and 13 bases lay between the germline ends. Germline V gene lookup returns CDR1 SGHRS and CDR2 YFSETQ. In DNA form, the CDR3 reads TGCGCCAGCAGCTTGGAACCGGGACTGGGGAACACTGAAGCTTTCTTT. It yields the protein CASSLEPGLGNTEAFF.

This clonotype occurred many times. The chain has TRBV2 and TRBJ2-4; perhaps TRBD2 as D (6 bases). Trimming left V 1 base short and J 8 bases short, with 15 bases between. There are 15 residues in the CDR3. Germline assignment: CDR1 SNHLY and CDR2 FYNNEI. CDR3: CASSEVEYREDIQYF. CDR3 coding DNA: TGTGCCAGCAGTGAAGTCGAGTATAGGGAGGACATTCAGTACTTC.

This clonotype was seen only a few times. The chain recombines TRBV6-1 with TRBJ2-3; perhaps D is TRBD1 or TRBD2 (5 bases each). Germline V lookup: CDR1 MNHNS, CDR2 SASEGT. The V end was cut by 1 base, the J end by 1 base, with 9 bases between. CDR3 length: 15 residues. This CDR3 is CASSEGGYGTDTQYF. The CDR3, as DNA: TGTGCCAGCAGTGAAGGGGGGTATGGCACAGATACGCAGTATTTT.

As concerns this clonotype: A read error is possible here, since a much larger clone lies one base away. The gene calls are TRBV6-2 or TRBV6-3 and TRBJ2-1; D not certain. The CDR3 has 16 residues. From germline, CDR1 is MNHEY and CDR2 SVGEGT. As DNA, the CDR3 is TGTGCCAGCAGTCCACCTGGTCTAAGCTCCTACAATAAGCAGTTCTTC. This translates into CASSPPGLSSYNKQFF.

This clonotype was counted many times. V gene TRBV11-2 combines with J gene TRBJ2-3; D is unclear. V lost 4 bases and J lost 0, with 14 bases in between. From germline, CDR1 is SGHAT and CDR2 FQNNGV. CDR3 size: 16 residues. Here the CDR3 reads CASSSTDFFSTDTQYF. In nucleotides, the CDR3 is TGTGCCAGCAGCTCCACTGACTTCTTTAGCACAGATACGCAGTATTTT.

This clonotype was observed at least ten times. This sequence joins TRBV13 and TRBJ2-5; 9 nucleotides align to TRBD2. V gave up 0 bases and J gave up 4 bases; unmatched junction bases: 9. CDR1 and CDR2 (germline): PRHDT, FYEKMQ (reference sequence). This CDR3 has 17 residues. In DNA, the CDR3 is TGTGCCAGCAGCTTAGGGAATAGCGGGAGAACGGGAGAGACCCAGTACTTC. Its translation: CASSLGNSGRTGETQYF.